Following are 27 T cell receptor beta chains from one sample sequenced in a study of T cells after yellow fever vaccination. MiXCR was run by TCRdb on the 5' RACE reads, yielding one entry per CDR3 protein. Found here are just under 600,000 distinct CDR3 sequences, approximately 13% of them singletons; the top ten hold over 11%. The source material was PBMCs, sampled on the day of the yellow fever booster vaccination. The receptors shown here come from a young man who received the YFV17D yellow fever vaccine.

The DNA for the CDR3 is TGCAGTGCTAGTACGGGGGGCCGGGCACGTGAAAAACTGTTTTTT. This sequence encodes CSASTGGRAREKLFF. The chain recombines TRBV20-1 with TRBJ1-4; D perhaps matches TRBD1 (6 bases). CDR1 is DFQATT and CDR2 is SNEGSKA in the germline V gene (reference sequence). The CDR3 contains 15 residues. The V end lost 3 bases, the J end lost 7 bases, and 18 bases lay between the germline ends.

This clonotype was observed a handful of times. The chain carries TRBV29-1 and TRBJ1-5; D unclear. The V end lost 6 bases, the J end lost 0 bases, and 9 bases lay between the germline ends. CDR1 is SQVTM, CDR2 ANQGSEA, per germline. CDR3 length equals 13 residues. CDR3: CSVVGDSNQPQHF. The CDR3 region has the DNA TGCAGCGTAGTCGGGGATAGCAATCAGCCCCAGCATTTT. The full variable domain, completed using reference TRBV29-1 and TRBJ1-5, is SAVISQKPSRDICQRGTSLTIQCQVDSQVTMMFWYRQQPGQSLTLIATANQGSEATYESGFVIDKFPISRPNLTFSTLTVSNMSPEDSSIYLCSVVGDSNQPQHFGDGTRLSIL.

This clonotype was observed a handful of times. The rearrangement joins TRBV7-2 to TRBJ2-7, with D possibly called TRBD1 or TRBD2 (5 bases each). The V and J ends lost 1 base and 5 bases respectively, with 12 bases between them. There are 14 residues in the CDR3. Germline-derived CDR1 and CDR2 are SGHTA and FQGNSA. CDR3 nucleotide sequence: TGTGCCAGCAGCTTAGGGCAGGGTAGCGACGAGCAGTACTTC. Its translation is CASSLGQGSDEQYF.

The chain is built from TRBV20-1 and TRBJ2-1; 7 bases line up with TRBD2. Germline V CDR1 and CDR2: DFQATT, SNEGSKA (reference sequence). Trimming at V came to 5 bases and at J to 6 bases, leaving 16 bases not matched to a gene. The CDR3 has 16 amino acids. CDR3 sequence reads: CSASNPRGDPINEQFF. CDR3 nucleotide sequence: TGCAGTGCTTCAAACCCCCGGGGGGACCCAATCAATGAGCAGTTCTTC.

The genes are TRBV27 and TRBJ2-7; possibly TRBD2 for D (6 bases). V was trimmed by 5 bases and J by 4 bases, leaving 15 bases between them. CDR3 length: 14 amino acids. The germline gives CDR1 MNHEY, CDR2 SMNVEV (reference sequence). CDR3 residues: CASSPREAGYEQYF. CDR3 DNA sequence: TGTGCCAGCAGTCCGAGGGAGGCGGGTTACGAGCAGTACTTC.

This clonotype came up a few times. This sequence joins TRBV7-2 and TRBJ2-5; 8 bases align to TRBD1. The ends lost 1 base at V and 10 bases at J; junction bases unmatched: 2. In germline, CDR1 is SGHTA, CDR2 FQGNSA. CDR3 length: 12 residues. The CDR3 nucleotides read TGTGCCAGCAGCTTAGACAGGGGGTACCAGTACTTC. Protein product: CASSLDRGYQYF.

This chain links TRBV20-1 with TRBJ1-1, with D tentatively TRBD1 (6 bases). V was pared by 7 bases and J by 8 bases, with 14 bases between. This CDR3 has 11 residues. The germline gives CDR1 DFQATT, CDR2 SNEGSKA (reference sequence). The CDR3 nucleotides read TGCAGTGGGGGGCGGGGTGGGGAAGCTTTCTTT. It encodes CSGGRGGEAFF.

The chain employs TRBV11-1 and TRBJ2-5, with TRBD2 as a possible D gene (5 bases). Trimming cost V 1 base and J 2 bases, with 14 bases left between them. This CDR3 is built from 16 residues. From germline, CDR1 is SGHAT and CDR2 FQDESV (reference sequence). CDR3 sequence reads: CASSLVRTPTQETQYF. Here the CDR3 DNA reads TGTGCCAGCAGCTTAGTCCGGACTCCCACACAAGAGACCCAGTACTTC.

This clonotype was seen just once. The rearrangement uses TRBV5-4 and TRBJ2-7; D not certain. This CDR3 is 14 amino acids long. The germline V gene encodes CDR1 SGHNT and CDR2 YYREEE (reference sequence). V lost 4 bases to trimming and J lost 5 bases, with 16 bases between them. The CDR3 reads CASSVPTGRNEQYF. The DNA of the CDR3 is TGTGCCAGCAGCGTTCCAACCGGTAGGAACGAGCAGTACTTC.

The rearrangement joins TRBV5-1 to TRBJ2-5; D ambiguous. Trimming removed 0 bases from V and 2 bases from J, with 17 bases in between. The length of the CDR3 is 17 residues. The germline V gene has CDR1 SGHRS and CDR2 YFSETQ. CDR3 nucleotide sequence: TGCGCCAGCAGCTTGGCAGTTTCCCAGCGAACACAAGAGACCCAGTACTTC. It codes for CASSLAVSQRTQETQYF.

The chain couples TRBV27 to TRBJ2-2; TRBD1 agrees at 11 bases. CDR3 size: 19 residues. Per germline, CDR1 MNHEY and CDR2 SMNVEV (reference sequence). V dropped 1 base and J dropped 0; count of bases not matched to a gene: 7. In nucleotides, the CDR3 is TGTGCCAGCAGTTTATTAGCTCGGGACAGGGGGGCGAACACCGGGGAGCTGTTTTTT. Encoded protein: CASSLLARDRGANTGELFF.

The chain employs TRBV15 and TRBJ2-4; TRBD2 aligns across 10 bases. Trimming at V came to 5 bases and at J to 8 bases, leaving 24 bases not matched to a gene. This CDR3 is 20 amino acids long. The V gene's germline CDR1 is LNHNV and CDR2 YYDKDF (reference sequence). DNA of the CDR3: TGTGCCACCAGCCCCAGATGGGGAGTATCTAGCGGGAGAAAATTGGACATTCAGTACTTC. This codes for CATSPRWGVSSGRKLDIQYF.

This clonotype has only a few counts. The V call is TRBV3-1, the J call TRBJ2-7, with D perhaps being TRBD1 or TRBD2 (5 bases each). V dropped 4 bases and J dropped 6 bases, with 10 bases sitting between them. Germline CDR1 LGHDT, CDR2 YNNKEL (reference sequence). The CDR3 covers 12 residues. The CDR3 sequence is CASSPGGTEQYF. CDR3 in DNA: TGTGCCAGCAGCCCTGGGGGAACCGAGCAGTACTTC.

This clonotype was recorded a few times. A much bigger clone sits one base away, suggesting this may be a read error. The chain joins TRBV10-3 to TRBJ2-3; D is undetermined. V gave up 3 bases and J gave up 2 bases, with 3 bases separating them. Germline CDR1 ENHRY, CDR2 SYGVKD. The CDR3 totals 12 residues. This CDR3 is CAISDNTDTQYF. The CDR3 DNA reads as TGTGCCATCAGTGACAACACAGATACGCAGTATTTT.

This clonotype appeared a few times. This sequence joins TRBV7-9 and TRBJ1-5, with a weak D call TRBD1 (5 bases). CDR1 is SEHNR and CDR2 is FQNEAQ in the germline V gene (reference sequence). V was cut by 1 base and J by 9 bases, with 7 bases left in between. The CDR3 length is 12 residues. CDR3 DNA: TGTGCCAGCAGCTTAGGGGGCAGGCCCCAGCATTTT. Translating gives CASSLGGRPQHF.

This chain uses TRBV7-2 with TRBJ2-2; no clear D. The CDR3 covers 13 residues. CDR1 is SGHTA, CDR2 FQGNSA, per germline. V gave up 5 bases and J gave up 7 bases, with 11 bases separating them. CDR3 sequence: CASSTRPVGELFF. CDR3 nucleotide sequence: TGTGCCAGCAGCACCCGACCCGTCGGGGAGCTGTTTTTT.

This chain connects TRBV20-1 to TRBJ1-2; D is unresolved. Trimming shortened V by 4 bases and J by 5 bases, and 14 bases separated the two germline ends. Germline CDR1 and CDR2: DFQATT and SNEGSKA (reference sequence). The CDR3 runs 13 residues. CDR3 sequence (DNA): TGCAGTGCTAACCCTGGACGGGGATATGGCTACACCTTC. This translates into CSANPGRGYGYTF.

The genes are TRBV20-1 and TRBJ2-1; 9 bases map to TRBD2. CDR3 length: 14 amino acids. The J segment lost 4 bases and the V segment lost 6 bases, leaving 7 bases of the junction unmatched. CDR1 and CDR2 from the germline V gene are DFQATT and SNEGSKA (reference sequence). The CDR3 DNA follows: TGCAGTGCCCTAATGACTAGCGGATACAATGAGCAGTTCTTC. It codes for CSALMTSGYNEQFF.

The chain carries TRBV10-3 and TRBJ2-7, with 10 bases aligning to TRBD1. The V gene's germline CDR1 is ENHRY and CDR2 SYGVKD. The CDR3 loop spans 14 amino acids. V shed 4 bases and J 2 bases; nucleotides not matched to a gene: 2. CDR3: CAISGGQGPYEQYF. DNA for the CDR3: TGTGCCATCAGTGGGGGACAGGGGCCCTACGAGCAGTACTTC.

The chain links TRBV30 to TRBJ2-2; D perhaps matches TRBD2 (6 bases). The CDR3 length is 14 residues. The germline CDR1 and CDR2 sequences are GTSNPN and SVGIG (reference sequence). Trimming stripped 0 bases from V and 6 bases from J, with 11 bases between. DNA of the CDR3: TGTGCCTGGAGTGTCGGGCCGGGAGCCGGGGAGCTGTTTTTT. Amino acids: CAWSVGPGAGELFF.

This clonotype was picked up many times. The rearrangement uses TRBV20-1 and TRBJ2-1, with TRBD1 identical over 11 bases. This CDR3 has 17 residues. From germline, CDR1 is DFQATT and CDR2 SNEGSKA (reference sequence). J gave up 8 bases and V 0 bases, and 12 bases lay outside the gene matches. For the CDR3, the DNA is TGCAGTGCTAGAGATGCAGTGGGTGGACAGGGGGCCCATGAGCAGTTCTTC. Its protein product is CSARDAVGGQGAHEQFF.

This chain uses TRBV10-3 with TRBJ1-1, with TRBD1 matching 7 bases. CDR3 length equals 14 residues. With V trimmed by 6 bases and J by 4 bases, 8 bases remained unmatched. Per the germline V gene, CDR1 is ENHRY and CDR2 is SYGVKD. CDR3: CAISLDREGTEAFF. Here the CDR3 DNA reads TGTGCCATCAGCCTAGACAGGGAAGGCACTGAAGCTTTCTTT.

CDR3 residues: CASAPSRQETQYF. The CDR3 DNA sequence: TGTGCCAGTGCCCCTAGCCGACAAGAGACCCAGTACTTC. The V call is TRBV19, the J call TRBJ2-5; maybe TRBD2 (5 bases). In germline, CDR1 is LNHDA, CDR2 SQIVND (reference sequence). Trimming left V 8 bases short and J 2 bases short, with 12 bases between. The CDR3 is 13 amino acids.

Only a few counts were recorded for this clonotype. The CDR3 here is CASSRNRGSWYEQYF. The DNA of the CDR3 is TGTGCCAGCAGCCGTAATCGCGGGAGCTGGTACGAGCAGTACTTC. This chain links TRBV14 with TRBJ2-7, with 7 bases lining up with TRBD2. The CDR3 consists of 15 residues. The V and J ends lost 4 bases and 4 bases, in that order; junction bases with no gene match: 10. The germline gives CDR1 SGHDN, CDR2 FVKESK. Using reference TRBV14 and TRBJ2-7 for the parts outside the CDR3, the full variable domain is EAGVTQFPSHSVIEKGQTVTLRCDPISGHDNLYWYRRVMGKEIKFLLHFVKESKQDESGMPNNRFLAERTGGTYSTLKVQPAELEDSGVYFCASSRNRGSWYEQYFGPGTRLTVT.

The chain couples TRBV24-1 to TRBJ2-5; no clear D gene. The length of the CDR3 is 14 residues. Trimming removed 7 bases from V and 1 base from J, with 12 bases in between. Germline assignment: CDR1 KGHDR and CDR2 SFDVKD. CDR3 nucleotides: TGTGCCACCAGCTCATCACCCACCCAAGAGACCCAGTACTTC. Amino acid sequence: CATSSSPTQETQYF.

Here the CDR3 reads CASRPRTGTYEQYF. In DNA, the CDR3 is TGTGCCAGCAGACCTAGGACAGGGACCTACGAGCAGTACTTC. The chain recombines TRBV2 with TRBJ2-7; 8 bases fit TRBD1. The germline CDR1 and CDR2 sequences are SNHLY and FYNNEI. This CDR3 is 14 amino acids long. J lost 2 bases, V lost 6 bases, and 6 bases had no gene match.

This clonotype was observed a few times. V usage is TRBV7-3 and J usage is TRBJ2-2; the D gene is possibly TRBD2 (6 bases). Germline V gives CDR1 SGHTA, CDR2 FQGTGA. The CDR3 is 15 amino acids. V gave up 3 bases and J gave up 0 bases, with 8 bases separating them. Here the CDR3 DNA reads TGTGCCAGCAGCTTGGACTACTCGAACACCGGGGAGCTGTTTTTT. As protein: CASSLDYSNTGELFF.